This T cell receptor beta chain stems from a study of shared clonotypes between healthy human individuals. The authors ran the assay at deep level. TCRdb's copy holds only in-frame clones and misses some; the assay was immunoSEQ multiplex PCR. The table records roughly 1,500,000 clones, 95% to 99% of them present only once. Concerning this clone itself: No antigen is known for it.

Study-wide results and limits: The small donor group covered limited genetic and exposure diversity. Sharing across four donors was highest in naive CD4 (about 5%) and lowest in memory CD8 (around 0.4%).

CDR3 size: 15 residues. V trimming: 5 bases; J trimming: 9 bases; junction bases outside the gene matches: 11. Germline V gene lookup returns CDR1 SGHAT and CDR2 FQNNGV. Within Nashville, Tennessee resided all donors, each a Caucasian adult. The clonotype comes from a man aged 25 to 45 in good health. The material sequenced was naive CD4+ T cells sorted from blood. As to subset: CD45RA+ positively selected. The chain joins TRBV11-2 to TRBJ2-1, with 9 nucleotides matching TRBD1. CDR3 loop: CASSPNRDRDGEQFF. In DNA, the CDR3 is TGTGCCAGCAGCCCGAACCGGGACAGGGACGGTGAGCAGTTCTTC.